This entry describes one TCR beta chain. No cognate antigen has been identified for it. No quality values exist for individual bases; no much larger clone is one base distant. The data were obtained in a study of metastatic and nonmetastatic thyroid tumors (dated by TCRdb to 2018 to 2020). Background on the whole study: The researchers compared repertoires between peripheral blood samples and tumor or nodule tissue samples from patients with malignant or benign thyroid disease.

The method was PCR. TCRdb names Illumina HiSeq 4000 as the instrument used. High-throughput sequencing was used to profile the TCR beta-chain CDR3 region of each patient. The study's processing was this. Drawing on CDR3 differences between clinicopathological groups, the researchers built a classifier meant to tell apart patients with distant-metastatic papillary thyroid cancer. Repertoire diversity was assessed with the Shannon index, and tumor-blood repertoire similarity with the Morisita-Horn index. TCRdb trimmed public reads at Q25 via fastp, called clones via MiXCR and kept in-frame beta chains. The authors' filters were not applied to this entry. The sample table shows more than 40,000 clones, and 20% to 25% are seen once. The ten biggest clones cover roughly 15% of the sample. Per the germline V gene, SNHLY is the CDR1 and FYNNEI is the CDR2. Measured from the cysteine to the phenylalanine, the CDR3 is 14 residues long. Only CDR3 DNA is held: 42 bases, read in frame from base 1. V loses 6 bases of germline sequence and J loses 1 base, and the interval between the two ends is 12 bases.

None of the patients had been given any treatment before thyroid surgery. Using T-cell receptor beta sequencing, the researchers looked back retrospectively at clinical samples from patients, gathered between about 2012 and 2018. Here is what the overall study found, with its caveats: In both blood and tumor samples, malignant tumors were reported to have significantly higher TCR beta diversity than benign nodules.

The specimen sequenced was tumor tissue. The receptor was derived from a female donor with papillary thyroid cancer or a benign thyroid nodule (not recorded which). Some clones in this sample may be carry-over from other donors' samples. The chain is assembled from TRBV2 and TRBJ1-1, with TRBD1 tentatively as D gene (6 bases match). Here is the DNA: TGTGCCAGCAGGGAGAGGGGGTCGAACACTGAAGCTTTCTTT. Translated, this is CASRERGSNTEAFF.